The 12 T cell receptor beta chains reported below all come from one sample, sequenced in a study of blood T cell repertoires in COVID-19. The assay was immunoSEQ multiplex PCR, and TCRdb's table has in-frame clones only and misses some. This table has roughly 150,000 clones, 84% appearing once. Sequenced material: peripheral blood. The receptors derive from a woman of 80 years or more with COVID-19, enrolled during active disease.

The chain employs TRBV18 and TRBJ1-5; TRBD1 might be the D (5 bases). The CDR3 totals 15 residues. The ends were cut back, 1 base at V and 6 bases at J, with 13 bases in the middle. The germline V gene has CDR1 KGHSH and CDR2 LQKENI. CDR3 in DNA: TGTGCCAGCTCACCACAGCAGGGTGACAGTCAGCCCCAGCATTTT. It codes for CASSPQQGDSQPQHF.

The chain is built from TRBV7-2 and TRBJ2-7; 7 bases map to TRBD1. V lost 3 bases, J lost 3 bases, and 5 bases stayed unmatched. This CDR3 is built from 14 residues. Germline V CDR1 and CDR2: SGHTA, FQGNSA. The CDR3 bases are TGTGCCAGCAGCTTCCGGGACAGAAGCTACGAGCAGTACTTC. Its translation is CASSFRDRSYEQYF.

V and J are TRBV6-4 and TRBJ2-3; D unresolved. V dropped 2 bases and J dropped 1 base, with 13 bases sitting between them. The CDR3 totals 16 residues. Germline V gene data show CDR1 as MRHNA and CDR2 as SNTAGT. CDR3 region: CASSDVWAVGTDTQYF. The DNA of the CDR3 is TGTGCCAGCAGTGACGTTTGGGCCGTAGGCACAGATACGCAGTATTTT.

The J gene is TRBJ2-5, the V gene TRBV10-3; possible D gene TRBD2, 6 bases. Germline CDR1 ENHRY, CDR2 SYGVKD. V lost 5 bases and J lost 1, with 8 bases in between. The CDR3 is 13 residues long. CDR3 in amino acids: CAISWGVQETQYF. As DNA, the CDR3 is TGTGCCATCAGTTGGGGGGTCCAAGAGACCCAGTACTTC.

In this sample, this clone turned up once. The chain couples TRBV10-2 to TRBJ2-1; 9 bases line up with TRBD2. CDR1 and CDR2 from the germline V gene are WSHSY and SAAADI. V was pared by 0 bases and J by 8 bases, with 14 bases of the junction left unmatched. This CDR3 is built from 18 residues. The DNA for the CDR3 is TGCGCCAGCAGTGAGTCCCGGCGGGCGGGGGGGCCTAGGCATGAGCAGTTCTTC. Amino acids: CASSESRRAGGPRHEQFF.

This clone has a single count. The genes are TRBV4-2 and TRBJ1-1, with D perhaps TRBD1 (6 bases). The CDR3 is 15 amino acids. The germline CDR1 and CDR2 sequences are LGHNA and YNFKEQ. V lost 4 bases, J lost 4 bases, and 16 bases lay in between. CDR3 bases: TGTGCCAGCAGCCGAGACGGGGGGGGCGGCACTGAAGCTTTCTTT. Translated, it gives CASSRDGGGGTEAFF.

The chain carries TRBV18 and TRBJ2-3; D is ambiguous. Germline loops: CDR1 KGHSH, CDR2 LQKENI. Trimming cost V 6 bases and J 5 bases, with 9 bases left between them. The CDR3 extends over 12 amino acids. CDR3 protein: CASSHPGDTQYF. CDR3 nucleotides: TGTGCCAGCTCCCACCCCGGAGATACGCAGTATTTT.

The V gene is TRBV19, the J gene TRBJ1-5, with D uncertain. This CDR3 region has 15 residues. V shed 5 bases and J shed 3 bases, with 14 bases lying between them. Germline V gene lookup returns CDR1 LNHDA and CDR2 SQIVND (reference sequence). CDR3 DNA: TGTGCCAGTAGTGGCCGCCGACTTATCAATCAGCCCCAGCATTTT. Its protein product is CASSGRRLINQPQHF.

The chain combines TRBV7-2 with TRBJ1-3; possibly TRBD1 for D (6 bases). Trimming took 0 bases from V and 3 from J, leaving 12 bases between them. The CDR3 has 16 amino acids. Germline V gives CDR1 SGHTA, CDR2 FQGNSA. The CDR3 here is CASSLAGGGVGNTIYF. CDR3 nucleotide sequence: TGTGCCAGCAGCTTAGCGGGCGGGGGCGTTGGAAACACCATATATTTT.

In DNA, the CDR3 is TGTGCCAGCTCACCACCCCGGGACAGGGGAGAGACCCAGTACTTC. Translation: CASSPPRDRGETQYF. The chain uses TRBV18 and TRBJ2-5, with 10 bases that match TRBD1. This CDR3 is 15 amino acids long. After removal of 0 bases from V and 4 bases from J, the junction contained 2 bases not matched to a gene. Germline lookup yields CDR1 KGHSH and CDR2 LQKENI. The full variable domain, its missing parts supplied by reference TRBV18 and TRBJ2-5, is NAGVMQNPRHLVRRRGQEARLRCSPMKGHSHVYWYRQLPEEGLKFMVYLQKENIIDESGMPKERFSAEFPKEGPSILRIQQVVRGDSAAYFCASSPPRDRGETQYFGPGTRLLVL.

The V gene is TRBV6-2 or TRBV6-3, the J gene TRBJ1-6; D gene uncertain. Looked up from germline, CDR1 is MNHEY and CDR2 is SVGEGT. V was cut by 6 bases and J by 9 bases, with 15 bases left in between. The CDR3 extends over 14 amino acids. The CDR3 bases are TGTGCCAGCAGCATTTCAGGATTGGGTTCACCCCTCCACTTT. Its protein product is CASSISGLGSPLHF.

V is TRBV30 and J is TRBJ2-3, with 10 bases that match TRBD1. The CDR3 sequence is 16 residues long. V was clipped by 3 bases and J by 5 bases; unmatched bases: 11. In germline, CDR1 is GTSNPN, CDR2 SVGIG (reference sequence). The CDR3 loop is CAWSALGGQGIDTQYF. The CDR3 DNA sequence: TGTGCCTGGAGCGCCTTAGGGGGACAGGGGATAGATACGCAGTATTTT.